The source of this T cell receptor (beta chain) is a study of T cells in Graves' hyperthyroidism and ophthalmopathy. Overall study findings and caveats: Model predictions of ophthalmopathy came a median approximately seven months before onset.

Patients with ophthalmopathy all had a Clinical Activity Score of at least 3, a NOSPECS grade of at least 4 and duration under 3 months. The PBMCs had their origin in 10 ml of fresh peripheral blood. The source material, RNA transcripts, was used to amplify TCR beta CDR3 regions. The HTBI primer set was used in a first-round RT-PCR of the TCR CDR3. One entry per CDR3 protein, called by TCRdb with MiXCR from the multiplex PCR reads. The data contain approximately 490,000 distinct CDR3 sequences, approximately 23% of them singletons. Germline V gene data show CDR1 as LNHDA and CDR2 as SQIVND (reference sequence). The CDR3 is 18 residues long. The junction had 18 bases not matched to a gene; V was cut back by 5 bases and J by 3 bases. This clonotype was seen ten or more times. What it binds is unknown.

What was sequenced was blood. The receptor was isolated from a woman in her 70s with Graves' ophthalmopathy. The chain links TRBV19 to TRBJ1-1; TRBD1 aligns across 7 bases. The CDR3 DNA reads TGTGCCAGTAGTCTACCTCAAAAACGACAGGGTCGGGACACTGAAGCTTTCTTT. Residues: CASSLPQKRQGRDTEAFF.